This TCR beta chain was found in a study of blood T cells in healthy people across ages. The study, taken as a whole, reports: When set beside aged donors, long-lived donors presented more naive CD4+ cells and higher diversity. In older individuals, TCR beta diversity per million T cells was lower, falling roughly linearly with age.

The second PCR ran roughly 6 to 11 cycles with a sample-barcoded 5' primer and J-beta primers. A 12-random-nucleotide template-switch adaptor tagged each cDNA molecule. MiXCR, applied by TCRdb to the 5' RACE reads, yields one record per CDR3 protein. The profile covers 800,000 to 900,000 distinct CDR3 sequences, with 60% to 80% appearing a single time and roughly 26% taken by the ten largest. Concerning this clonotype: Its matching antigen is unknown.

CDR3 length: 17 residues. Germline V gene data show CDR1 as LGHNA and CDR2 as YSLEER. The V end was cut by 0 bases, the J end by 3 bases, with 14 bases between. This TCR came from a man aged 25 to 40 in good health. The rearrangement uses TRBV4-3 and TRBJ2-2; the D call may be TRBD1 or TRBD2 (6 bases each). Sequencing was carried out using blood. CDR3 amino acids: CASSQDLGGTDTGELFF. CDR3 coding DNA: TGCGCCAGCAGCCAAGATCTGGGGGGCACGGACACCGGGGAGCTGTTTTTT.